Following are 15 T cell receptor beta chains from one sample sequenced in a study of blood T cell repertoires in COVID-19. The method was immunoSEQ multiplex PCR; TCRdb's version includes in-frame clones alone and lacks a portion of them. The repertoire consists of around 430,000 clones, with roughly 88% occurring once and the leading ten covering over 10%. Specimen: peripheral blood. The receptor set was obtained from a woman aged 50 to 65 with COVID-19, enrolled during active disease.

V is TRBV6-5 and J is TRBJ2-7; TRBD2 might be the D (5 bases). V gave up 7 bases and J gave up 0 bases, with 13 bases separating them. Germline loops: CDR1 MNHEY, CDR2 SVGAGI. This CDR3 has 14 amino acids. CDR3 DNA sequence: TGTGCCAGCACCGCCGTTGGGAGCTCCTACGAGCAGTACTTC. Protein: CASTAVGSSYEQYF.

J is TRBJ2-5 and V is TRBV3-1 (or the pseudogene TRBV3-2); 9 bases align to TRBD2. J lost 4 bases, V lost 5 bases, and 5 bases had no gene match. The CDR3 sequence is 14 residues long. Germline CDR1 and CDR2: LGHDT and YNNKEL (reference sequence). This CDR3 is CASSARGGRETQYF. The CDR3 coding sequence is TGTGCCAGCAGCGCGCGGGGGGGCCGAGAGACCCAGTACTTC.

The chain uses TRBV7-9 and TRBJ2-1, with D unclear. CDR1 is SEHNR and CDR2 is FQNEAQ in the germline V gene (reference sequence). The CDR3 loop spans 12 amino acids. V was clipped by 6 bases and J by 5 bases, with 8 bases between them. CDR3: CASSQAHNEQFF. The DNA for the CDR3 is TGTGCCAGCAGTCAGGCCCACAATGAGCAGTTCTTC.

This clone was observed a single time. The chain is built from TRBV29-1 and TRBJ2-3; D perhaps matches TRBD2 (6 bases). The V and J ends lost 0 bases and 11 bases respectively, with 12 bases between them. From germline, CDR1 is SQVTM and CDR2 ANQGSEA. CDR3 length: 12 residues. The CDR3 is CSVEEPGGEQYF. DNA of the CDR3: TGCAGCGTTGAAGAACCCGGGGGAGAGCAGTATTTT.

The table lists this clone with a count of one. The genes are TRBV28 and TRBJ2-7, with 11 bases fitting TRBD1. V was pared by 10 bases and J by 4 bases, with 6 bases of the junction left unmatched. The CDR3 has 13 amino acids. In germline, CDR1 is MDHEN, CDR2 SYDVKM. CDR3 sequence (DNA): TGTGCCACCAGGACAGGGGGCGTTTACGAGCAGTACTTC. This gives the protein CATRTGGVYEQYF.

The chain has TRBV27 and TRBJ2-1, with no clear D. V gave up 2 bases and J gave up 0 bases, with 5 bases separating them. This CDR3 has 14 residues. The germline V gene has CDR1 MNHEY and CDR2 SMNVEV (reference sequence). DNA of the CDR3: TGTGCCAGCAGTTTAGGCAACTCCTACAATGAGCAGTTCTTC. As protein: CASSLGNSYNEQFF.

The chain has TRBV13 and TRBJ2-7, with D unclear. This CDR3 contains 13 residues. V was cut by 3 bases and J by 7 bases, with 13 bases left in between. Germline CDR1 is PRHDT and CDR2 is FYEKMQ (reference sequence). DNA of the CDR3: TGTGCCAGCAGCTTCGGGTTAACGGAAGAGCAGTACTTC. Translation gives CASSFGLTEEQYF.

The chain is built from TRBV12-3 or TRBV12-4 and TRBJ1-4; D may be TRBD1 (5 bases). The germline V and J ends were trimmed by 5 bases and 7 bases, with 11 bases remaining between them. The CDR3 sequence is 13 residues long. The CDR3 loop reads CASSHTDSEKLFF. The CDR3, as DNA: TGTGCCAGCAGTCATACCGACAGTGAAAAACTGTTTTTT.

This rearrangement joins TRBV30 to TRBJ2-2; the D call may be TRBD1 or TRBD2 (5 bases each). Between the trimmed V and J ends, which lost 5 bases and 4 bases, there was a span of 14 bases. Germline values: CDR1 GTSNPN, CDR2 SVGIG (reference sequence). This CDR3 is 14 amino acids long. The CDR3 sequence is CAWGAGGVTGELFF. The CDR3 DNA reads TGTGCCTGGGGGGCCGGAGGAGTCACCGGGGAGCTGTTTTTT.

The V gene is TRBV2, the J gene TRBJ2-2, with D unclear. V was pared by 4 bases and J by 5 bases, with 11 bases between. The CDR3 has 14 amino acids. Per germline, CDR1 SNHLY and CDR2 FYNNEI. This CDR3 is CASSVLRETGELFF. Written as DNA, the CDR3 is TGTGCCAGCAGTGTTCTTAGAGAAACCGGGGAGCTGTTTTTT.

This chain links TRBV5-5 with TRBJ1-5; tentative D call: TRBD1 (6 bases). Trimming cost V 3 bases and J 5 bases, with 9 bases left between them. This CDR3 has 13 residues. Germline V lookup: CDR1 SGHKS, CDR2 YYEKEE (reference sequence). CDR3 coding DNA: TGTGCCAGCAGCTGGAAGGGGGATCAGCCCCAGCATTTT. It specifies CASSWKGDQPQHF. The full variable domain, rest sourced from reference TRBV5-5 and TRBJ1-5, is DAGVTQSPTHLIKTRGQQVTLRCSPISGHKSVSWYQQVLGQGPQFIFQYYEKEERGRGNFPDRFSARQFPNYSSELNVNALLLGDSALYLCASSWKGDQPQHFGDGTRLSIL.

CDR3 nucleotides: TGTGCCTGGAGTAAACTGAATGAAAAACTGTTTTTT. As protein: CAWSKLNEKLFF. The chain is built from TRBV30 and TRBJ1-4; no clear D gene. Between the trimmed V and J ends, which lost 2 bases and 5 bases, there was a span of 6 bases. CDR3 size: 12 residues. Germline CDR1 and CDR2: GTSNPN and SVGIG (reference sequence).

The V call is TRBV27, the J call TRBJ1-2; 7 bases align to TRBD1. Germline assignment: CDR1 MNHEY and CDR2 SMNVEV (reference sequence). This CDR3 is built from 15 residues. Germline trimming cut 6 bases from V and 3 bases from J; bases unmatched to any gene: 10. CDR3 DNA sequence: TGTGCCAGCAGCGAACAGGGGTATCGCGACTATGGCTACACCTTC. Encoded protein: CASSEQGYRDYGYTF.

As to this clone: In the same sample, other DNA sequences code for this CDR3. The gene calls are TRBV9 and TRBJ2-1; D possibly corresponds to TRBD2 (5 bases). Per the germline V gene, CDR1 is SGDLS and CDR2 is YYNGEE. The ends were cut back, 0 bases at V and 8 bases at J, with 6 bases in the middle. CDR3 length: 12 residues. CDR3 loop: CASSVGGDEQFF. DNA of the CDR3: TGTGCCAGCAGCGTAGGGGGAGATGAGCAGTTCTTC.

The chain uses TRBV4-1 and TRBJ2-5; 9 nucleotides align to TRBD1. Trimming took 1 base from V and 4 from J; bases not matched to a gene: 13. Germline assignment: CDR1 MGHRA and CDR2 YSYEKL. This CDR3 is built from 18 residues. The CDR3 nucleotides are TGCGCCAGCAGCCAAGGGGGATCAGGGGACAGGGTCAGAGAGACCCAGTACTTC. This translates into CASSQGGSGDRVRETQYF.